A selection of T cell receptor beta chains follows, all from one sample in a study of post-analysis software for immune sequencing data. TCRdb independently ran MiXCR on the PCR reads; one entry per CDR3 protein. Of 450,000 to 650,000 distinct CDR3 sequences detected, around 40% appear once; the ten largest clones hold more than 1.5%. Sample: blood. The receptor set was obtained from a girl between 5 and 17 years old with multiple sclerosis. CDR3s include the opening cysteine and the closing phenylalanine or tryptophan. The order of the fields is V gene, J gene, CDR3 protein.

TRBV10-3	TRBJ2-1	CAIRDHRNEQFF
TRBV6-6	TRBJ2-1	CASSLALGRFF
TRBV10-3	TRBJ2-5	CAISRTGADQETQYF
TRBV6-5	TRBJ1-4	CASSYSNGRGGAGEKLFF
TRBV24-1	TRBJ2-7	CATSPETGGNEQYF
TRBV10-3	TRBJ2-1	CAISESSGGNNEQFF
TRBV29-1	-	CSVEASSRYEQYF
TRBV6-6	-	CASSYSPAGGLHEQYF
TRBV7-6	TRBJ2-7	CASSLFPHTTGEGYEQYF
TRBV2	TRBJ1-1	CASSVESSQTMNTEAFF
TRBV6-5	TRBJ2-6	CASSSYSTGISSGANVLTF
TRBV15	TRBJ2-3	CATRRGGGTDTQYF
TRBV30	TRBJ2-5	CAWSVPSSGNQETQYF
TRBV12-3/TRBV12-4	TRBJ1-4	CASRDRTGANEKLFF
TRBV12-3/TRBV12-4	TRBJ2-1	CASRPGLGQYNEQFF
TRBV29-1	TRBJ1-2	CSVAHPSYGYTF
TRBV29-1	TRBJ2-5	CSVGGGHQGQGGETQYF
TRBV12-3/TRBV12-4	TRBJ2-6	CASLPSSGLSSGANVLTF
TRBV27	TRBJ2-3	CATTPGRGSTDTQYF
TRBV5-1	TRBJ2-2	CASSLDAPLNTGERFF
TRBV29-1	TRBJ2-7	CSVVEGYEQYF
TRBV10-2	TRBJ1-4	CASSESRRDFGKLFF
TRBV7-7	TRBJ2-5	CASSLDRVMKTQYF
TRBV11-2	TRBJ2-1	CASAYSSSHGNEQFF
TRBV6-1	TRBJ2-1	CASSEAVRGVYEQFF
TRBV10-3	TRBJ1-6	CAISEDPLDYQPPHF
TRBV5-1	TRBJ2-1	CASSLVLATDNEQFF
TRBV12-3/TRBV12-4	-	CASSLTSGLYEQYF
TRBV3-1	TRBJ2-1	CASSPGDRGRRYNEQFF
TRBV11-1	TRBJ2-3	CASSLGRTGAADTQYF
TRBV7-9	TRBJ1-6	CASSLAGQGRSPLHF
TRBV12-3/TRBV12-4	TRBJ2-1	CALTRGFQYNEQFF
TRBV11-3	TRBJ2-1	CASSLQGFAYNEQFF
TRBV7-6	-	CASSLEFVGSMYEQYF
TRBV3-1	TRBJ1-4	CASSRNDGGVEKLFF
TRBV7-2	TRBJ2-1	CASSLQGRNEQFF
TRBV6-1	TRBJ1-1	CASSKAGPVVITEAFF
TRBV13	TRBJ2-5	CASSAYQTSQETQYF
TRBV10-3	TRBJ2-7	CAISEYPGTGSEQYF
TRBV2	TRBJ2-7	CASGTLGGFYEQYF